The 24 T cell receptor beta chains listed next were all sequenced from one sample in a study of T cell repertoires in cytomegalovirus infection. TCRdb reprocessed the reads with MiXCR, giving one entry per CDR3 protein. This sample yields about 230,000 distinct CDR3 sequences, of which approximately 22% are seen a single time; over 15% belongs to the top ten. The sequenced material came from CD8+ T cells from PBMCs. The receptors stem from a human donor in good health (CMV status not recorded). Some clones in this sample may be carry-over from other donors' samples.

The genes are TRBV6-6 and TRBJ2-3; the D is unclear. The CDR3 extends over 16 amino acids. Deletions cut 6 bases from V and 3 bases from J, with 19 bases between. The germline V gene encodes CDR1 MNHNY and CDR2 SVGAGI (reference sequence). The CDR3: CASRGLRGDRTDTQYF. In DNA, the CDR3 is TGTGCCAGCAGAGGCTTACGAGGCGATAGGACAGATACGCAGTATTTT.

The chain combines TRBV29-1 with TRBJ2-5; no clear D. The CDR3 sequence is 14 residues long. The V end was cut by 0 bases, the J end by 2 bases, with 10 bases between. Germline V gene sequence: CDR1 SQVTM, CDR2 ANQGSEA. The CDR3 loop is CSVEDSDTQETQYF. CDR3 coding DNA: TGCAGCGTTGAAGACAGCGACACTCAAGAGACCCAGTACTTC.

In the case of this clonotype: A clone one base away is much larger, so this may be a read error. Written as DNA, the CDR3 is TGTGCCAGCAGCTTACCGACCCAGGGCGGGGGAAAAGATACGCAGTATTTT. Amino acids: CASSLPTQGGGKDTQYF. The chain couples TRBV7-6 to TRBJ2-3, with TRBD2 matching 7 bases. Germline loops: CDR1 SGHVS, CDR2 FNYEAQ. The trim removed 2 bases at V and 5 bases at J, leaving 13 bases unmatched. The CDR3 is 17 amino acids.

The chain has TRBV5-6 and TRBJ2-1, with D hard to call. The CDR3 is 14 residues long. V was shortened by 5 bases and J by 4 bases, with 13 bases between the two germline ends. CDR1 and CDR2 (germline): SGHDT, YYEEEE. This CDR3 is CASRILVRYNEQFF. As DNA, the CDR3 is TGTGCCAGCAGGATCCTAGTTCGGTACAATGAGCAGTTCTTC.

This clonotype was recorded a few times. This rearrangement joins TRBV20-1 to TRBJ2-2; TRBD2 might be the D (6 bases). From germline, CDR1 is DFQATT and CDR2 SNEGSKA (reference sequence). The CDR3 has 14 amino acids. V was pared by 5 bases and J by 4 bases, with 14 bases between. The CDR3 spells CSAPSEEGTGELFF. The CDR3 bases are TGCAGTGCTCCTAGCGAGGAGGGCACCGGGGAGCTGTTTTTT.

This chain links TRBV2 with TRBJ1-5; TRBD1 agrees at 7 bases. The V and J ends lost 7 bases and 5 bases, in that order; junction bases with no gene match: 17. There are 17 residues in the CDR3. The germline V gene has CDR1 SNHLY and CDR2 FYNNEI. The CDR3 loop is CASNSDIRQGQDQPQHF. The CDR3 bases are TGTGCCAGCAACTCAGACATCCGACAGGGTCAAGATCAGCCCCAGCATTTT.

This clonotype is classed as medium-sized. The genes are TRBV7-9 and TRBJ2-5; D remains unclear. The CDR3 has 12 amino acids. Deletions cut 1 base from V and 5 bases from J, with 5 bases between. CDR1 is SEHNR, CDR2 FQNEAQ, per germline (reference sequence). The CDR3 bases are TGTGCCAGCAGCTTAGAGAGTGAGACCCAGTACTTC. It translates to CASSLESETQYF.

This clonotype was detected only a few times. The chain recombines TRBV27 with TRBJ2-7, with 7 bases identical to TRBD1. The CDR3 contains 16 residues. The V gene end was trimmed by 0 bases and the J gene end by 2 bases; junction bases not matched to a gene: 7. Germline lookup yields CDR1 MNHEY and CDR2 SMNVEV (reference sequence). In nucleotides, the CDR3 is TGTGCCAGCAGTTTATCAGAGGGGACAGTTCCCTACGAGCAGTACTTC. Its protein is CASSLSEGTVPYEQYF.

Within the sample, this clonotype is medium-sized (0.01 to 0.1%). The chain carries TRBV7-8 and TRBJ1-1; possibly TRBD1 for D (5 bases). This CDR3 has 13 amino acids. The germline V gene encodes CDR1 SGHVS and CDR2 FQNEAQ. Trimming took 2 bases from V and 8 from J, leaving 12 bases between them. Here the CDR3 reads CASSLRRAWEAFF. CDR3 bases: TGTGCCAGCAGCTTACGCAGGGCGTGGGAAGCTTTCTTT.

This clonotype was observed a few times. This rearrangement joins TRBV7-9 to TRBJ2-7; D not certain. The CDR3 runs 13 residues. Trimming took off 2 bases at V and 4 bases at J, with 9 bases between the two ends. The germline gives CDR1 SEHNR, CDR2 FQNEAQ (reference sequence). The CDR3, as DNA: TGTGCCAGCAGCTTATTATCGGGTTACGAGCAGTACTTC. It encodes CASSLLSGYEQYF. The full variable domain, in which reference TRBV7-9 and TRBJ2-7 provide the parts outside the CDR3, is DTGVSQNPRHKITKRGQNVTFRCDPISEHNRLYWYRQTLGQGPEFLTYFQNEAQLEKSRLLSDRFSAERPKGSFSTLEIQRTEQGDSAMYLCASSLLSGYEQYFGPGTRLTVT.

This clonotype was detected only a few times. The chain is built from TRBV7-8 and TRBJ2-3, with 13 bases fitting TRBD2. The CDR3 runs 18 residues. CDR1 and CDR2 from the germline V gene are SGHVS and FQNEAQ. The V gene end was trimmed by 5 bases and the J gene end by 0 bases; junction bases not matched to a gene: 8. CDR3 in DNA: TGTGCCAGCAGCCTCGGACTAGCGGGGGCCCTTAGCACAGATACGCAGTATTTT. Its translation is CASSLGLAGALSTDTQYF.

J is TRBJ2-4 and V is TRBV2; unclear D gene. V lost 1 base and J 1 base, leaving 5 bases between the germline ends. The CDR3 covers 14 residues. Germline-derived CDR1 and CDR2 are SNHLY and FYNNEI. This CDR3 reads CASSEGHAKNIQYF. In DNA, the CDR3 is TGTGCCAGCAGTGAAGGACACGCCAAAAACATTCAGTACTTC.

This clonotype appeared many times. The chain combines TRBV7-2 with TRBJ1-1; D ambiguous. Trimming shortened V by 1 base and J by 7 bases, and 10 bases separated the two germline ends. This CDR3 has 13 residues. Germline V gene lookup returns CDR1 SGHTA and CDR2 FQGNSA. The CDR3 sequence is CASSLEVRREAFF. Written as DNA, the CDR3 is TGTGCCAGCAGCTTAGAGGTCCGGCGTGAAGCTTTCTTT.

The chain recombines TRBV29-1 with TRBJ2-3; D not certain. Germline V gives CDR1 SQVTM, CDR2 ANQGSEA. The ends were cut back, 3 bases at V and 0 bases at J, with 1 base in the middle. The CDR3 contains 11 residues. In DNA, the CDR3 is TGCAGCGTTGACAGCACAGATACGCAGTATTTT. Translated, it gives CSVDSTDTQYF.

The rearrangement links TRBV13 to TRBJ1-6; the D is unclear. CDR1 PRHDT and CDR2 FYEKMQ come from the germline V gene (reference sequence). The CDR3 contains 15 residues. With 5 bases removed from V and 3 bases from J, the gap between germline ends came to 11 bases. This CDR3 is CASSPGPNYNSPLHF. Written as DNA, the CDR3 is TGTGCCAGCAGCCCCGGACCGAACTATAATTCACCCCTCCACTTT.

Sample share makes this clonotype medium-sized. V and J are TRBV4-1 and TRBJ1-1; D is possibly TRBD1 (6 bases). Germline lookup yields CDR1 MGHRA and CDR2 YSYEKL. Trimming pared 8 bases from V and 5 bases from J, leaving 15 bases between. The length of the CDR3 is 13 residues. The CDR3, as DNA: TGCGCCAGCGCATTAGGGGGGAGAACTGAAGCTTTCTTT. This encodes CASALGGRTEAFF.

The rearrangement joins TRBV29-1 to TRBJ2-1; D may match TRBD1 or TRBD2 (5 bases each). V was trimmed by 8 bases and J by 12 bases, leaving 17 bases between them. Germline-derived CDR1 and CDR2 are SQVTM and ANQGSEA. The CDR3 spans 11 residues. The CDR3 loop is CSILGVYVQFF. As DNA, the CDR3 is TGCAGCATCCTGGGGGTCTATGTGCAGTTCTTC.

The chain carries TRBV20-1 and TRBJ2-7; D gene ambiguous. Trimming took off 3 bases at V and 3 bases at J, with 0 bases between the two ends. There are 9 residues in the CDR3. Germline CDR1 is DFQATT and CDR2 is SNEGSKA (reference sequence). The CDR3 is CSASYEQYF. In DNA form, the CDR3 reads TGCAGTGCTAGCTACGAGCAGTACTTC.

In its sample, this clonotype was seen a few times. V usage is TRBV7-9 and J usage is TRBJ1-2; 10 nucleotides align to TRBD1. The length of the CDR3 is 15 residues. J was trimmed by 7 bases and V by 6 bases; bases with no gene match: 11. The germline gives CDR1 SEHNR, CDR2 FQNEAQ (reference sequence). The CDR3 sequence: CASRTDRGQGIGYTF. CDR3 in DNA: TGTGCCAGCAGGACCGACCGGGGACAGGGGATTGGCTACACCTTC.

With regard to this clonotype: Mismatch with germline at one junction end may stem from a read error. The gene calls are TRBV11-2 and TRBJ1-1, with unresolved D. The CDR3 is 11 residues long. The germline CDR1 and CDR2 sequences are SGHAT and FQNNGV. CDR3 coding DNA: TGTGCCAGCAGCTTTGGACCTGAGGCTTTCTTT. This encodes CASSFGPEAFF.

On this clonotype: The junction does not match germline at one end; this may be a read error. CDR3 coding DNA: TGTGTCAGCAGCCCCACTAGGTCTTACAATGAGCAGTTCTTC. Translation gives CVSSPTRSYNEQFF. The chain combines TRBV11-2 with TRBJ2-1; possibly TRBD2 for D (5 bases). The CDR3 loop spans 14 amino acids. CDR1 is SGHAT, CDR2 FQNNGV, per germline.

V is TRBV19 and J is TRBJ2-3; TRBD2 agrees at 12 bases. V lost 10 bases to trimming and J lost 0 bases; unmatched junction nucleotides: 2. The CDR3 length is 14 residues. The germline V gene has CDR1 LNHDA and CDR2 SQIVND (reference sequence). CDR3 sequence: CAIGTSGSTDTQYF. CDR3 nucleotide sequence: TGTGCCATCGGGACTAGCGGGAGCACAGATACGCAGTATTTT.

This clonotype was observed many times. This chain joins TRBV7-6 and TRBJ2-7; D perhaps matches TRBD1 (5 bases). V dropped 2 bases and J dropped 5 bases, with 19 bases sitting between them. From germline, CDR1 is SGHVS and CDR2 FNYEAQ. The CDR3 length is 16 residues. CDR3 in amino acids: CASSLRGPGAVDEQYF. The CDR3 DNA follows: TGTGCCAGCAGCTTAAGGGGCCCGGGTGCCGTTGACGAGCAGTACTTC.

This chain connects TRBV6-5 to TRBJ2-7; 7 bases match TRBD1. The V gene's germline CDR1 is MNHEY and CDR2 SVGAGI. The CDR3 has 14 residues. The ends lost 2 bases at V and 7 bases at J; junction bases unmatched: 8. Written as DNA, the CDR3 is TGTGCCAGCAGTTACGGTCAGGGGGACCTGGAGCAGTACTTC. Residues: CASSYGQGDLEQYF.